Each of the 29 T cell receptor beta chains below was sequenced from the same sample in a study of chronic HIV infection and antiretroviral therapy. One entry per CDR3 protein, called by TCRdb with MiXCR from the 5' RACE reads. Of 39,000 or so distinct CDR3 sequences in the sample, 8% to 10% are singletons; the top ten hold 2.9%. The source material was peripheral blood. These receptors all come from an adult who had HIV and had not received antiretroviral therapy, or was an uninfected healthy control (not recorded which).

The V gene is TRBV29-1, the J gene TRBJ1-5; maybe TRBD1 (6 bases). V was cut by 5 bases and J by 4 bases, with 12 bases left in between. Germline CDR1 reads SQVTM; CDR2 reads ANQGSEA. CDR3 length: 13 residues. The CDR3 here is CSVQTGFNQPQHF. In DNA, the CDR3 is TGCAGCGTTCAAACAGGGTTTAATCAGCCCCAGCATTTT.

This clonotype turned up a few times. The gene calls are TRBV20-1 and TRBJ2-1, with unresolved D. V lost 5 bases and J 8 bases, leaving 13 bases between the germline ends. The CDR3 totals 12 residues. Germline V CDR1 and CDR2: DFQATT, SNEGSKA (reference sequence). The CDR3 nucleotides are TGCAGTGCTTACAAGGCCTGGGATGAGCAGTTCTTC. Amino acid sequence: CSAYKAWDEQFF.

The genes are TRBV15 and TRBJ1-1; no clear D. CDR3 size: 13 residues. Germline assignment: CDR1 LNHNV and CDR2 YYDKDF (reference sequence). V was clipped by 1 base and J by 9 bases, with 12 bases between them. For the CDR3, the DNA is TGTGCCACCAGCAGAGCCGGAGGGCAGAAAGCTTTCTTT. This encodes CATSRAGGQKAFF.

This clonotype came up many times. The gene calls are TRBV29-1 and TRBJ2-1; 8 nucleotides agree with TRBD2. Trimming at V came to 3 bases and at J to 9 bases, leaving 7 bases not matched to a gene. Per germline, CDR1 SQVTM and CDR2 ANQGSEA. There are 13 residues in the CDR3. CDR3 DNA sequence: TGCAGCGTTGATGGGGGACTAGGCCCTGAGCAGTTCTTC. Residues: CSVDGGLGPEQFF.

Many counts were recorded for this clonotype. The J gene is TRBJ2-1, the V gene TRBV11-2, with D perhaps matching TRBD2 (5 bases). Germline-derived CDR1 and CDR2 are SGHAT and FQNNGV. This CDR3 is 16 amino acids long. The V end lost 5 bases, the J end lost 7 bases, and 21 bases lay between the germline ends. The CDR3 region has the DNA TGTGCCAGCAGCACTCGGGGTTCATCCTTAGGGAATGAGCAGTTCTTC. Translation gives CASSTRGSSLGNEQFF. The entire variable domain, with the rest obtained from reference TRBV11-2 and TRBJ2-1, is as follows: EAGVAQSPRYKIIEKRQSVAFWCNPISGHATLYWYQQILGQGPKLLIQFQNNGVVDDSQLPKDRFSAERLKGVDSTLKIQPAKLEDSAVYLCASSTRGSSLGNEQFFGPGTRLTVL.

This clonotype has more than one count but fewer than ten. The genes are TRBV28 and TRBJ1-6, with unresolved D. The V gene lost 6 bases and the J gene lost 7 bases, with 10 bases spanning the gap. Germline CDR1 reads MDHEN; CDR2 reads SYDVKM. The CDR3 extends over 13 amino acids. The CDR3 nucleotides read TGTGCCAGCAGGGGTACCGGGAATTCACCCCTCCACTTT. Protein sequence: CASRGTGNSPLHF.

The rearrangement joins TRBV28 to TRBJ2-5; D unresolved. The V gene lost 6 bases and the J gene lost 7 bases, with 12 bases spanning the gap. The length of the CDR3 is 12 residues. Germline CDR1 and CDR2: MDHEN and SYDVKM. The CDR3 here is CASSPTLPTQYF. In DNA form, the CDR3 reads TGTGCCAGCAGCCCTACCTTACCGACCCAGTACTTC.

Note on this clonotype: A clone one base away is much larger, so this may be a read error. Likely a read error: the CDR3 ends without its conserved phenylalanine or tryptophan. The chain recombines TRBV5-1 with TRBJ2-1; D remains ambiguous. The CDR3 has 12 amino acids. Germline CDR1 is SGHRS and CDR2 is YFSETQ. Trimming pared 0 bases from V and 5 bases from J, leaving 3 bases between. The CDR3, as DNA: TGCGCCAGCAGCTTGGTAGACAATGAGCAGTTCCTC. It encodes CASSLVDNEQFL.

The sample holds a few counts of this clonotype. DNA of the CDR3: TGTGCCAGCAGTTACTCGGCCGGGAGACTTGAGAAAGAGCAGTTCTTC. Its protein is CASSYSAGRLEKEQFF. This rearrangement joins TRBV6-5 to TRBJ2-1; tentatively, D is TRBD2 (6 bases). This CDR3 contains 16 residues. CDR1 is MNHEY and CDR2 is SVGAGI in the germline V gene. V lost 0 bases, J lost 10 bases, and 19 bases lay in between.

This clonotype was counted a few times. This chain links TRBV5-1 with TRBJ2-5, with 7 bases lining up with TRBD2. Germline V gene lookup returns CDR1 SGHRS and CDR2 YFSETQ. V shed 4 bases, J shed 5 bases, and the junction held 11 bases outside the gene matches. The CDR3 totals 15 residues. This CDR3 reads CASSQPGLQMETQYF. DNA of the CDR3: TGCGCCAGCAGCCAACCGGGACTACAGATGGAGACCCAGTACTTC.

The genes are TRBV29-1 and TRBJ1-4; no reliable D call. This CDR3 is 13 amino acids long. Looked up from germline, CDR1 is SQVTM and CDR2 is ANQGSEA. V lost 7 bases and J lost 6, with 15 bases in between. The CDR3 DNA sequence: TGCAGCGCCCGAGGTTGGCAGCATGAAAAACTGTTTTTT. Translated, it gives CSARGWQHEKLFF.

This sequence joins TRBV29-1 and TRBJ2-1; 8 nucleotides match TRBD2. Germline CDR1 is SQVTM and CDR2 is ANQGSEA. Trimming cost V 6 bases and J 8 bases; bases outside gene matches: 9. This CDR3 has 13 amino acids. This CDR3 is CSVVRGGRDEQFF. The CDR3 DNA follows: TGCAGCGTCGTCCGGGGGGGGAGGGATGAGCAGTTCTTC.

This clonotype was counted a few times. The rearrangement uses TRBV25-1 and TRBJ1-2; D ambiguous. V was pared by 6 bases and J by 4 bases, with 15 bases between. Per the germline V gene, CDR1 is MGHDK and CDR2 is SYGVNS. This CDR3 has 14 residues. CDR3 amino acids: CASSPAAGAYGYTF. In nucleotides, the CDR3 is TGTGCCAGCAGCCCGGCGGCAGGAGCCTATGGCTACACCTTC.

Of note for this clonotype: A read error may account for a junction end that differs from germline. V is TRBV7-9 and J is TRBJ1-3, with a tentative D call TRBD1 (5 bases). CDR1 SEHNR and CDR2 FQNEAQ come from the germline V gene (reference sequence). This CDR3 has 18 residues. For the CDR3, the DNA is TGTGCCAGCAGCTTAGAACAGGACTCCTTGTGGCCTGGAAACACCGTATATTTT. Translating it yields CASSLEQDSLWPGNTVYF.

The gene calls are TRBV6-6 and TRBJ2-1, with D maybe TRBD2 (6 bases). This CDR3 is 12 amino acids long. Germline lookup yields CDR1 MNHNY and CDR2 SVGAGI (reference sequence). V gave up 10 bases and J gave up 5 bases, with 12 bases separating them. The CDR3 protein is CANPREDNEQFF. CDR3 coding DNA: TGTGCCAACCCTAGGGAGGACAATGAGCAGTTCTTC.

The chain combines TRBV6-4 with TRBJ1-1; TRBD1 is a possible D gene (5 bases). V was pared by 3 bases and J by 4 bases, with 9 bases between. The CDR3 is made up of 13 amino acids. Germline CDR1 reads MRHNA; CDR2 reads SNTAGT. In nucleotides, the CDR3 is TGTGCCAGCAGTGAAAGGGGTACCACTGAAGCTTTCTTT. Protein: CASSERGTTEAFF.

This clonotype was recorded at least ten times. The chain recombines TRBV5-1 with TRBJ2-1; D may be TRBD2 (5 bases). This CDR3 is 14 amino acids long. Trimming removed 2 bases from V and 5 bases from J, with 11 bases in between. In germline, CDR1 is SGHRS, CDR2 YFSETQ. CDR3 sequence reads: CASSFWVGNNEQFF. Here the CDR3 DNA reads TGCGCCAGCAGCTTCTGGGTCGGGAACAATGAGCAGTTCTTC.

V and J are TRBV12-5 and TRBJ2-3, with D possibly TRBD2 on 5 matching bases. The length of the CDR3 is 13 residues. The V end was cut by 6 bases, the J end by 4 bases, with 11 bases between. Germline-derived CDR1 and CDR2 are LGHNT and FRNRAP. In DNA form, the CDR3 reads TGTGCTAGTGGGGGGAGTGGAGCAGATACGCAGTATTTT. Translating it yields CASGGSGADTQYF.

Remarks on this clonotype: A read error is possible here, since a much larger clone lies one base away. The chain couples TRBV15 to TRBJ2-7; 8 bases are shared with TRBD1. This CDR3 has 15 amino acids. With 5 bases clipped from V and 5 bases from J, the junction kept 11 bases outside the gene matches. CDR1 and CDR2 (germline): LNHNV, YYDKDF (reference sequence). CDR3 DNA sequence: TGTGCCACCAGCCCCCTGCACAGGGGGTCCGACGAGCAGTACTTC. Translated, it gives CATSPLHRGSDEQYF.

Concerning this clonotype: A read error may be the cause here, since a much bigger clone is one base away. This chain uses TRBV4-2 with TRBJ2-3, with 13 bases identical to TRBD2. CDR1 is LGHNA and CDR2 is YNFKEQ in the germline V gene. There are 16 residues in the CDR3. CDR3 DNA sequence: TGTGCCAGCAGCCATGCACTAGCGGGAGGGGCAGATACGCGGTATTTT. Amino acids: CASSHALAGGADTRYF.

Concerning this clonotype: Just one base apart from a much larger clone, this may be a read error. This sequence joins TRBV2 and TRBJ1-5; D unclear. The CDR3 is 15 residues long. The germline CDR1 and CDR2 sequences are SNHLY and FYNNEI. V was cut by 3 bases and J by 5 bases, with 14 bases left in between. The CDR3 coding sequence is TGTGCCAGCAGTGAGTTCACCGATAGTTATCAGCCCCAGCATTTT. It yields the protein CASSEFTDSYQPQHF.

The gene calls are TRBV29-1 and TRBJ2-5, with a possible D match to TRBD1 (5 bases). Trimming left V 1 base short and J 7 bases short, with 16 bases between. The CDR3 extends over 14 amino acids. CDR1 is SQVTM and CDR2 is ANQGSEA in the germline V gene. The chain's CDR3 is CSVEGQGVGWTQYF. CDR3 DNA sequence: TGCAGCGTTGAAGGGCAGGGCGTCGGGTGGACCCAGTACTTC.

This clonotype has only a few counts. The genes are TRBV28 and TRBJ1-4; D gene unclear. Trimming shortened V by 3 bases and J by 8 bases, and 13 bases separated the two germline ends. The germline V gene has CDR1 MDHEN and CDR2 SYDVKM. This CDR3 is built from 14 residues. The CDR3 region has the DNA TGTGCCAGCAGTTTTCCGGGAGGTGGAGAAAAACTGTTTTTT. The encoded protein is CASSFPGGGEKLFF.

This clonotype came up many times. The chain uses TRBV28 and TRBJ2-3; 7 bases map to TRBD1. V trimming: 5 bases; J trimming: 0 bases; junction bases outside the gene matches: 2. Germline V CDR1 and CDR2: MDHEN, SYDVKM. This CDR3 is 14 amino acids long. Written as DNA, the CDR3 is TGTGCCAGCAGTAACAGGGGCAGCACAGATACGCAGTATTTT. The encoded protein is CASSNRGSTDTQYF.

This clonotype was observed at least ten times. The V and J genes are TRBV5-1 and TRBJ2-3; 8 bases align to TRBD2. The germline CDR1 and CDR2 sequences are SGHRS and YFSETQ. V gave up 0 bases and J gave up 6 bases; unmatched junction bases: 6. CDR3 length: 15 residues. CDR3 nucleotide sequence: TGCGCCAGCAGCTTGGGGCACGGCGGGGGGGATACGCAGTATTTT. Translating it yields CASSLGHGGGDTQYF.

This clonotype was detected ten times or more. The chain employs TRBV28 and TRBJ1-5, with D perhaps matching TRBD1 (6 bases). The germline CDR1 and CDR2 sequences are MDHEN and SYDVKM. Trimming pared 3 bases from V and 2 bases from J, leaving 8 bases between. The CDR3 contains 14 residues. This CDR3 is CASSFAGGNQPQHF. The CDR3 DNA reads TGTGCCAGCAGTTTCGCAGGGGGCAATCAGCCCCAGCATTTT.

CDR3 DNA: TGTGCCAGCAGCCCATCGGACAACCTGAACACTGAAGCTTTCTTT. Translating it yields CASSPSDNLNTEAFF. The chain employs TRBV7-9 and TRBJ1-1; D may be TRBD1 (5 bases). The germline V gene has CDR1 SEHNR and CDR2 FQNEAQ (reference sequence). This CDR3 region has 15 residues. Trimming pared 5 bases from V and 0 bases from J, leaving 13 bases between.

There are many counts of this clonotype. The CDR3 reads CASTEVARADEQFF. The CDR3 DNA reads as TGTGCCAGCACCGAGGTAGCCCGAGCGGATGAGCAGTTCTTC. The V and J genes are TRBV6-1 and TRBJ2-1; D possibly corresponds to TRBD2 (5 bases). The V end lost 7 bases, the J end lost 8 bases, and 18 bases lay between the germline ends. Germline V lookup: CDR1 MNHNS, CDR2 SASEGT. This CDR3 has 14 residues.

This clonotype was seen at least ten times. CDR3 in amino acids: CASSQDFDRPPWNEKLFF. CDR3 coding DNA: TGCGCCAGCAGCCAAGATTTCGACAGGCCCCCCTGGAATGAAAAACTGTTTTTT. The rearrangement uses TRBV4-3 and TRBJ1-4; a possible D gene is TRBD1 (6 bases). Trimming removed 0 bases at V and 5 bases at J, with 19 bases between. This CDR3 has 18 amino acids. In germline, CDR1 is LGHNA, CDR2 YSLEER.